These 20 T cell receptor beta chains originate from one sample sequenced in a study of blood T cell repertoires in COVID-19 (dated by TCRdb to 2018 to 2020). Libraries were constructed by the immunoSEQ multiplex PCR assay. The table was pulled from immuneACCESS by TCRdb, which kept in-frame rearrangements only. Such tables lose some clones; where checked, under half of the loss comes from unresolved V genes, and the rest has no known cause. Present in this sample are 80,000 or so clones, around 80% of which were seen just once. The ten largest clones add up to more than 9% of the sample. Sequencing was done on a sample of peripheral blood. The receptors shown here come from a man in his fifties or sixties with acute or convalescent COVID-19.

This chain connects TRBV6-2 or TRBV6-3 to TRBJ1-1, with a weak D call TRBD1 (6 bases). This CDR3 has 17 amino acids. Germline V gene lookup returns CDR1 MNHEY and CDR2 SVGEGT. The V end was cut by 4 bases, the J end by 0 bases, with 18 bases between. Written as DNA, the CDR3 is TGTGCCAGCAGTTCGGGGGGCAGGGGCAGGGTGAACACTGAAGCTTTCTTT. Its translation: CASSSGGRGRVNTEAFF.

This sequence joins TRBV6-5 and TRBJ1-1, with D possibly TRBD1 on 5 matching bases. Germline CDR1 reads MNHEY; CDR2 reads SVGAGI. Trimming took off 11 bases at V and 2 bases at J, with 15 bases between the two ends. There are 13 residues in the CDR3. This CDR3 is CASSQQDNTEAFF. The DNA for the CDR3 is TGTGCCTCATCTCAACAGGATAACACTGAAGCTTTCTTT.

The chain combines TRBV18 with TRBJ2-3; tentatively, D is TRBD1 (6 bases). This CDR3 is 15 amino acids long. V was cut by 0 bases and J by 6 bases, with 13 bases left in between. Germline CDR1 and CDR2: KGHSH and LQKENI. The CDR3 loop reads CASSPPIRGEDTQYF. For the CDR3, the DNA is TGTGCCAGCTCACCACCGATCAGGGGCGAGGATACGCAGTATTTT.

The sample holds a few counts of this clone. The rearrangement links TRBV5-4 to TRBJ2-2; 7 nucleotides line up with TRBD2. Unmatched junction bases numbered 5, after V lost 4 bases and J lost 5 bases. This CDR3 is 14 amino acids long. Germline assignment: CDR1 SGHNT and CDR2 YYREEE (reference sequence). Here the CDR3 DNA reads TGTGCCAGCAGCGCACGACTAGCTACCGGGGAGCTGTTTTTT. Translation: CASSARLATGELFF.

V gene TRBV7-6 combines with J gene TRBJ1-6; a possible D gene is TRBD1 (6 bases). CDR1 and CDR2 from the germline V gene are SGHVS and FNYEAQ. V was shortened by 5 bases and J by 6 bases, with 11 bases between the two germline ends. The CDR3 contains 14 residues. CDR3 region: CASSPGTTNSPLHF. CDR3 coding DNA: TGTGCCAGCAGCCCTGGGACAACTAATTCACCCCTCCACTTT.

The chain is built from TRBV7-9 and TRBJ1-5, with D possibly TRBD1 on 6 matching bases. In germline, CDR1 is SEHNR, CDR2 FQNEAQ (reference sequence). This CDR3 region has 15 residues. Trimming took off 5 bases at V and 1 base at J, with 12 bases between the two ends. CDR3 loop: CASSQLGQSNQPQHF. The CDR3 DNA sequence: TGTGCCAGCAGCCAATTAGGACAGAGCAATCAGCCCCAGCATTTT.

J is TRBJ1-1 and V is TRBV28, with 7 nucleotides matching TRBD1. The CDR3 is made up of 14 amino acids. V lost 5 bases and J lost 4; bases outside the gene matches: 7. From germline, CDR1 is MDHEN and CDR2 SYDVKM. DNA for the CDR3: TGTGCCAGCAGTGAAAGGGGGCGCTCCACTGAAGCTTTCTTT. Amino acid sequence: CASSERGRSTEAFF. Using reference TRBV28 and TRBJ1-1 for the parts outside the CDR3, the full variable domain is DVKVTQSSRYLVKRTGEKVFLECVQDMDHENMFWYRQDPGLGLRLIYFSYDVKMKEKGDIPEGYSVSREKKERFSLILESASTNQTSMYLCASSERGRSTEAFFGQGTRLTVV.

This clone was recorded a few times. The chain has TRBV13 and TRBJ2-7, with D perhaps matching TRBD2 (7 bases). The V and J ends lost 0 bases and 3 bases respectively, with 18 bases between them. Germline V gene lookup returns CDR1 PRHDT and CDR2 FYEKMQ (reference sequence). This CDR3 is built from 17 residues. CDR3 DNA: TGTGCCAGCAGCTTAGGCCTAACGGCGGGGGCGGACTACGAGCAGTACTTC. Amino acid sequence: CASSLGLTAGADYEQYF. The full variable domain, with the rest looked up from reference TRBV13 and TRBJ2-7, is AAGVIQSPRHLIKEKRETATLKCYPIPRHDTVYWYQQGPGQDPQFLISFYEKMQSDKGSIPDRFSAQQFSDYHSELNMSSLELGDSALYFCASSLGLTAGADYEQYFGPGTRLTVT.

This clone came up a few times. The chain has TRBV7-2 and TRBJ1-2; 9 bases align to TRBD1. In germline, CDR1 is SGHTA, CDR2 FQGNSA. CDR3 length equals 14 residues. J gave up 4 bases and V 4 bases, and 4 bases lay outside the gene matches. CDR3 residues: CASSSGTGSYGYTF. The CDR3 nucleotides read TGTGCCAGCAGCTCCGGGACAGGGAGCTATGGCTACACCTTC.

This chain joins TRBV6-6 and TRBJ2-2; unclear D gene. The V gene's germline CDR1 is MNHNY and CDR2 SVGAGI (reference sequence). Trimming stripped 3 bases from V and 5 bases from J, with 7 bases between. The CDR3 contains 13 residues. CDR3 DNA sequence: TGTGCCAGCAGTTATTCCGGGACCGGGGAGCTGTTTTTT. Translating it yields CASSYSGTGELFF.

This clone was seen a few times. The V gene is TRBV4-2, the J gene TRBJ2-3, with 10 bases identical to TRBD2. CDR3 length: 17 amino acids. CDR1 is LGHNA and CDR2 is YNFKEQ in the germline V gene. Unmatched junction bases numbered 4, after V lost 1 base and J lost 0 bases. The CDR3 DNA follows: TGTGCCAGCAGCCAAGGAATAGCGGGGGGCAGCACAGATACGCAGTATTTT. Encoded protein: CASSQGIAGGSTDTQYF.

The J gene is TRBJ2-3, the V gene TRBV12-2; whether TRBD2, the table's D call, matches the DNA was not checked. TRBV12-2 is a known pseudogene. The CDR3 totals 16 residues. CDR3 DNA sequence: TGTGCAAGTCGCTTAGGTCGGGACTTTTACACAGATACGCAGTATTTT. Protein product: CASRLGRDFYTDTQYF.

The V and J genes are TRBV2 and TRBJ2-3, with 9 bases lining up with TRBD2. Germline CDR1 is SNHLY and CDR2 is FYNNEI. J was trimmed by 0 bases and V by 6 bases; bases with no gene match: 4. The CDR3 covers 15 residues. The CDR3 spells CASSLAGASTDTQYF. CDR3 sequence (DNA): TGTGCCAGCAGCTTAGCGGGGGCTAGCACAGATACGCAGTATTTT.

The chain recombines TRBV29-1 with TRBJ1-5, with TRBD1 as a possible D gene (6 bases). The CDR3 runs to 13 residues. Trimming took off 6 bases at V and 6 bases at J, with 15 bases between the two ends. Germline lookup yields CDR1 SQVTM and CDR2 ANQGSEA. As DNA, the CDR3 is TGCAGCGTGGGGGGGAGCAGGGGTCAGCCCCAGCATTTT. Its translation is CSVGGSRGQPQHF.

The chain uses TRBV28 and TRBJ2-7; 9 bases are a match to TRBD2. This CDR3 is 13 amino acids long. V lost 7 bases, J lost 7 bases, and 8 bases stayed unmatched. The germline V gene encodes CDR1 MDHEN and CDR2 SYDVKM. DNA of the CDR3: TGTGCCAGCAACGGACTAGCGTCGTTGGAGCAGTACTTC. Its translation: CASNGLASLEQYF.

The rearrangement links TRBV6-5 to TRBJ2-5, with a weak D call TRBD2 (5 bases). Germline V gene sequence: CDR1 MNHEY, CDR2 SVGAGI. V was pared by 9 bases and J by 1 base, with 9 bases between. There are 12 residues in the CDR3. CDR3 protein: CASTSTQETQYF. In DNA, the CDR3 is TGTGCCAGTACTAGTACCCAAGAGACCCAGTACTTC.

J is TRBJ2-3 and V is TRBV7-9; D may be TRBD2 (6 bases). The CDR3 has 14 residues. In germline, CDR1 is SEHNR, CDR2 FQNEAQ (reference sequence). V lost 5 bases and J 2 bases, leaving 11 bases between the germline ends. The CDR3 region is CASSEEGPTDTQYF. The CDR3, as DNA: TGTGCCAGCAGCGAGGAGGGACCCACAGATACGCAGTATTTT.

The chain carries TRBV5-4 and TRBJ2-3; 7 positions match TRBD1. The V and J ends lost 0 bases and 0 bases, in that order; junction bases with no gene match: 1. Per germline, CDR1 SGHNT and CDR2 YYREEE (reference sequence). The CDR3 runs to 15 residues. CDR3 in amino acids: CASSLDRGSTDTQYF. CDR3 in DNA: TGTGCCAGCAGCTTGGACAGGGGCAGCACAGATACGCAGTATTTT. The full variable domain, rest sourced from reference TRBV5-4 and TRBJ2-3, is ETGVTQSPTHLIKTRGQQVTLRCSSQSGHNTVSWYQQALGQGPQFIFQYYREEENGRGNFPPRFSGLQFPNYSSELNVNALELDDSALYLCASSLDRGSTDTQYFGPGTRLTVL.

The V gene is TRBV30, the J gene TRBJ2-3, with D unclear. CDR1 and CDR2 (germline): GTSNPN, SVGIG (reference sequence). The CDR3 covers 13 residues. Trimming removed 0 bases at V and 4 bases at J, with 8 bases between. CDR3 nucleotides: TGTGCCTGGAGTGTAGTCGGGTCAGATACGCAGTATTTT. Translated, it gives CAWSVVGSDTQYF.

The CDR3: CASSLDRGPAFF. CDR3 nucleotide sequence: TGTGCCAGCAGCTTGGACAGGGGGCCAGCTTTCTTT. V is TRBV5-5 and J is TRBJ1-1; 9 bases are a match to TRBD1. The V segment lost 0 bases and the J segment 10 bases; nucleotides outside the gene matches: 1. From germline, CDR1 is SGHKS and CDR2 YYEKEE (reference sequence). This CDR3 has 12 residues.